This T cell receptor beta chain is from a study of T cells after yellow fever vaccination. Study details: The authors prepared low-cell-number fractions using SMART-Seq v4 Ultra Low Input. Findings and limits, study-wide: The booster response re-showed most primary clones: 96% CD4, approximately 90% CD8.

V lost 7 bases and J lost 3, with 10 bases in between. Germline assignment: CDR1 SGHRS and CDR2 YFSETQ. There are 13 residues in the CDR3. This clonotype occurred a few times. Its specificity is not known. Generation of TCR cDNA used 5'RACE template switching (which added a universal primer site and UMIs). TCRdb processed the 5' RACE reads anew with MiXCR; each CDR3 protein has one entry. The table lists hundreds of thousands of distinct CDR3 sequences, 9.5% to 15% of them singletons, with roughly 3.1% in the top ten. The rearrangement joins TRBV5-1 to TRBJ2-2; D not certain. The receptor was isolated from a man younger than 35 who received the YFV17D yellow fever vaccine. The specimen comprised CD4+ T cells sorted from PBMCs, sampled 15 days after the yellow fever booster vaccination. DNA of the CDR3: TGCGCCAGCTTATTTCAGGACACCGGGGAGCTGTTTTTT. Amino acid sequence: CASLFQDTGELFF.